Reported below is one TCR beta chain. What it binds is unknown. This entry is derived from a study of Ad26.COV2.S vaccination and SARS-CoV-2 variants. Study-wide background: A COV1001 Ad26.COV2.S trial-arm participant provided the sample.

Overall study results and limits: Analyses of TCR breadth and depth may have underestimated total T cell responses.

Sequencing used immunoSEQ multiplex PCR; TCRdb keeps in-frame clones, though not all of them. The sample includes about 330,000 clones, about nine tenths of them seen just once. The CDR3 runs 14 residues. V was clipped by 4 bases and J by 4 bases, with 12 bases between them. Germline assignment: CDR1 SGDLS and CDR2 YYNGEE. Specified treatment: some 20 received Ad26.COV2.S at low or high dose, single or two shots; about five received placebo; per-sample allocation not given. The samples date from day 63 after the first vaccine or placebo injection. An Ad26 vector expressing Wuhan-strain SARS-CoV-2 spike constituted the vaccine.

V usage is TRBV9 and J usage is TRBJ1-5; a weak D match, TRBD1 (5 bases). This specimen was peripheral blood, taken in a trial of Ad26.COV2.S vaccine versus placebo. The receptor was isolated from a person aged 18 to 65 who received the Ad26.COV2.S COVID-19 vaccine or a placebo. The CDR3 DNA follows: TGTGCCAGCAGCCCTGAGGGGAGAAATCAGCCCCAGCATTTT. It is translated as CASSPEGRNQPQHF.